The next 31 T cell receptor beta chains were all read from a single sample in a study of blood T cell repertoires in COVID-19. Clones were sequenced by immunoSEQ multiplex PCR, and TCRdb holds only the in-frame ones, with some missing. The repertoire holds 490,000 or so clones, roughly nine tenths seen once, with 6.5% to 9.5% in the top ten. Sequencing used PBMCs or T cells enriched from blood (not recorded which). These receptors were collected from a woman aged 60 to 75 who had recovered from COVID-19.

The V call is TRBV27, the J call TRBJ1-2, with D hard to call. The CDR3 is 13 amino acids. Looked up from germline, CDR1 is MNHEY and CDR2 is SMNVEV (reference sequence). The V and J ends lost 6 bases and 1 base respectively, with 9 bases between them. The CDR3 is CASSRPDNYGYTF. The CDR3 DNA reads TGTGCCAGCAGCCGCCCAGATAACTATGGCTACACCTTC.

The chain is built from TRBV10-1 and TRBJ1-5; no reliable D call. Trimming pared 7 bases from V and 5 bases from J, leaving 15 bases between. This CDR3 region has 14 residues. Germline assignment: CDR1 WNHNN and CDR2 SYGVQD (reference sequence). Here the CDR3 DNA reads TGCGCCAGCACACCATCGGGAGGATATCAGCCCCAGCATTTT. Translating it yields CASTPSGGYQPQHF.

The chain combines TRBV14 with TRBJ2-1; 7 bases are a match to TRBD2. The CDR3 runs 14 residues. With 0 bases clipped from V and 10 bases from J, the junction kept 6 bases outside the gene matches. Germline assignment: CDR1 SGHDN and CDR2 FVKESK. Here the CDR3 DNA reads TGTGCCAGCAGCCAAGATCTGGGTAGCGGGGAGCAGTTCTTC. Amino acids: CASSQDLGSGEQFF.

The chain is built from TRBV19 and TRBJ1-1, with 8 bases aligning to TRBD1. The CDR3 spans 14 residues. Germline assignment: CDR1 LNHDA and CDR2 SQIVND (reference sequence). After removal of 8 bases from V and 4 bases from J, the junction contained 9 bases not matched to a gene. The DNA of the CDR3 is TGTGCCAGTCGCATTGACAGGGGAACCACTGAAGCTTTCTTT. This sequence encodes CASRIDRGTTEAFF.

The V and J genes are TRBV3-1 (or the pseudogene TRBV3-2) and TRBJ2-3; 11 bases align to TRBD2. J lost 8 bases, V lost 4 bases, and 11 bases had no gene match. The CDR3 has 16 residues. Germline CDR1 LGHDT, CDR2 YNNKEL (reference sequence). The DNA of the CDR3 is TGTGCCAGCAGCCCCCTAGCGGGGGGCGGTCACGGTACGCAGTATTTT. Protein product: CASSPLAGGGHGTQYF.

V and J are TRBV7-6 and TRBJ2-7; 7 positions agree with TRBD2. Trimming removed 1 base from V and 0 bases from J; junction bases left unmatched: 6. Germline V gene sequence: CDR1 SGHVS, CDR2 FNYEAQ. The CDR3 runs 16 residues. In DNA form, the CDR3 reads TGTGCCAGCAGCTTAGTTGGCGGGGGTACCTCCTACGAGCAGTACTTC. This sequence encodes CASSLVGGGTSYEQYF.

The chain uses TRBV11-2 and TRBJ1-3, with TRBD1 as a possible D gene (5 bases). This CDR3 has 13 amino acids. Germline V lookup: CDR1 SGHAT, CDR2 FQNNGV. V was shortened by 5 bases and J by 5 bases, with 10 bases between the two germline ends. DNA of the CDR3: TGTGCCAGCAGCGCTGACAGCAGAAACACCATATATTTT. It yields the protein CASSADSRNTIYF. The variable domain in full, completed from reference TRBV11-2 and TRBJ1-3, reads EAGVAQSPRYKIIEKRQSVAFWCNPISGHATLYWYQQILGQGPKLLIQFQNNGVVDDSQLPKDRFSAERLKGVDSTLKIQPAKLEDSAVYLCASSADSRNTIYFGEGSWLTVV.

The rearrangement joins TRBV5-4 to TRBJ2-3, with TRBD1 matching 9 bases. Per germline, CDR1 SGHNT and CDR2 YYREEE (reference sequence). The trim removed 5 bases at V and 3 bases at J, leaving 7 bases unmatched. The CDR3 has 15 amino acids. The CDR3 region has the DNA TGTGCCAGCAGTCGACAGGGGGAAAGAACAGATACGCAGTATTTT. This gives the protein CASSRQGERTDTQYF.

The chain employs TRBV4-1 and TRBJ1-4; a weak D match, TRBD1 (6 bases). V was clipped by 1 base and J by 1 base, with 10 bases between them. There are 16 residues in the CDR3. The V gene's germline CDR1 is MGHRA and CDR2 YSYEKL. In DNA form, the CDR3 reads TGCGCCAGCAGCCAAGGTGCGACAGGAACTAATGAAAAACTGTTTTTT. Its protein product is CASSQGATGTNEKLFF.

This chain connects TRBV2 to TRBJ2-7; D is perhaps TRBD1 (5 bases). Trimming left V 8 bases short and J 3 bases short, with 17 bases between. The V gene's germline CDR1 is SNHLY and CDR2 FYNNEI. The CDR3 spans 14 residues. The CDR3 reads CASGVRTNFYEQYF. The CDR3 DNA sequence: TGTGCCAGCGGGGTCAGGACAAATTTCTACGAGCAGTACTTC.

The chain has TRBV6-6 and TRBJ1-3; possibly TRBD1 for D (5 bases). V shed 8 bases and J shed 0 bases, with 8 bases lying between them. The CDR3 sequence is 13 residues long. Germline V gene sequence: CDR1 MNHNY, CDR2 SVGAGI (reference sequence). The CDR3 DNA is TGTGCCAGCGGGGCGATCTCTGGAAACACCATATATTTT. It specifies CASGAISGNTIYF.

The gene calls are TRBV11-2 and TRBJ1-6, with D possibly being TRBD1 (6 bases). The ends were cut back, 5 bases at V and 8 bases at J, with 22 bases in the middle. Germline V gene lookup returns CDR1 SGHAT and CDR2 FQNNGV. This CDR3 comprises 17 residues. As DNA, the CDR3 is TGTGCCAGCAGCCCGTATTCGCCGGACAGATCGGATTCACCCCTCCACTTT. As protein: CASSPYSPDRSDSPLHF.

The rearrangement links TRBV13 to TRBJ1-6; 9 nucleotides match TRBD1. Germline trimming cut 4 bases from V and 10 bases from J; bases unmatched to any gene: 8. Germline loops: CDR1 PRHDT, CDR2 FYEKMQ (reference sequence). The CDR3 length is 15 residues. CDR3 nucleotides: TGTGCCAGCAGCTCGGACAGGGGCAGCAGCTCACCCCTCCACTTT. It translates to CASSSDRGSSSPLHF.

The V gene is TRBV12-5, the J gene TRBJ2-1; perhaps TRBD1 as D (5 bases). CDR1 and CDR2 from the germline V gene are LGHNT and FRNRAP. The CDR3 has 14 residues. V gave up 5 bases and J gave up 0 bases, with 8 bases separating them. CDR3 in amino acids: CASGKDISYNEQFF. The CDR3 coding sequence is TGTGCTAGTGGTAAGGACATCTCCTACAATGAGCAGTTCTTC.

The chain joins TRBV20-1 to TRBJ2-3; 15 bases align to TRBD2. CDR1 is DFQATT, CDR2 SNEGSKA, per germline (reference sequence). There are 15 residues in the CDR3. The trim removed 3 bases at V and 3 bases at J, leaving 1 base unmatched. The CDR3 reads CSASGTSGRTDTQYF. CDR3 sequence (DNA): TGCAGTGCTAGTGGGACTAGCGGGAGGACAGATACGCAGTATTTT.

The chain recombines TRBV5-4 with TRBJ2-3; D ambiguous. The CDR3 extends over 12 amino acids. Per the germline V gene, CDR1 is SGHNT and CDR2 is YYREEE (reference sequence). The V gene lost 1 base and the J gene lost 2 bases, with 2 bases spanning the gap. The CDR3 nucleotides read TGTGCCAGCAGCTTGTACACAGATACGCAGTATTTT. Translated: CASSLYTDTQYF.

This chain links TRBV19 with TRBJ2-7; TRBD2 might be the D (5 bases). The CDR3 is 14 amino acids. Trimming stripped 1 base from V and 3 bases from J, with 10 bases between. Per the germline V gene, CDR1 is LNHDA and CDR2 is SQIVND (reference sequence). The CDR3 is CASSIGLEDYEQYF. CDR3 DNA sequence: TGTGCCAGTAGTATAGGGTTGGAGGACTACGAGCAGTACTTC. Combining the CDR3 with reference TRBV19 and TRBJ2-7 gives the whole variable domain DGGITQSPKYLFRKEGQNVTLSCEQNLNHDAMYWYRQDPGQGLRLIYYSQIVNDFQKGDIAEGYSVSREKKESFPLTVTSAQKNPTAFYLCASSIGLEDYEQYFGPGTRLTVT.

This clone was counted between two and nine times. The genes are TRBV12-5 and TRBJ2-2; 9 bases agree with TRBD1. CDR3 size: 19 residues. Germline values: CDR1 LGHNT, CDR2 FRNRAP. The V and J ends lost 6 bases and 7 bases, in that order; junction bases with no gene match: 21. The CDR3 loop is CASGTGQGNWNWKGGELFF. In nucleotides, the CDR3 is TGTGCTAGTGGAACGGGACAGGGAAATTGGAACTGGAAGGGCGGGGAGCTGTTTTTT.

The chain carries TRBV30 and TRBJ2-3; 7 nucleotides line up with TRBD1. Per germline, CDR1 GTSNPN and CDR2 SVGIG (reference sequence). V shed 7 bases, J shed 2 bases, and the junction held 9 bases outside the gene matches. This CDR3 comprises 14 residues. The CDR3 is CAFRSTGSTDTQYF. For the CDR3, the DNA is TGTGCCTTCCGATCGACAGGGTCCACAGATACGCAGTATTTT.

This clone was detected only once. The chain employs TRBV19 and TRBJ1-3, with D unclear. The CDR3 loop spans 15 amino acids. The V and J ends lost 6 bases and 0 bases respectively, with 12 bases between them. CDR1 LNHDA and CDR2 SQIVND come from the germline V gene (reference sequence). CDR3 coding DNA: TGTGCCAGTAGCCCTCAGATCCTCTCTGGAAACACCATATATTTT. This translates into CASSPQILSGNTIYF.

This clone was recorded a few times. The chain links TRBV28 to TRBJ1-3; TRBD1 might be the D (5 bases). Trimming took 5 bases from V and 0 from J, leaving 14 bases between them. Germline CDR1 MDHEN, CDR2 SYDVKM. The CDR3 extends over 16 amino acids. CDR3 sequence reads: CASSRTGTPSGNTIYF. For the CDR3, the DNA is TGTGCCAGCAGTCGTACAGGAACTCCCTCTGGAAACACCATATATTTT.

Concerning this clone: Other DNA sequences in the same sample also yield this CDR3. The chain joins TRBV5-1 to TRBJ2-3, with 11 bases identical to TRBD2. This CDR3 is 15 amino acids long. Trimming cost V 3 bases and J 4 bases; bases outside gene matches: 4. CDR1 is SGHRS, CDR2 YFSETQ, per germline. Written as DNA, the CDR3 is TGCGCCAGCAGCTATAGCGGGGGGGCTTCAGATACGCAGTATTTT. This translates into CASSYSGGASDTQYF.

V is TRBV29-1 and J is TRBJ1-3, with D possibly matching TRBD1 (5 bases). CDR3 length: 13 residues. The germline V gene has CDR1 SQVTM and CDR2 ANQGSEA. The V and J ends lost 4 bases and 4 bases respectively, with 11 bases between them. The chain's CDR3 is CSVGGELGNTIYF. DNA for the CDR3: TGCAGCGTTGGGGGGGAGCTCGGAAACACCATATATTTT.

This clone was seen once. V gene TRBV4-1 combines with J gene TRBJ2-5, with D perhaps TRBD2 (6 bases). This CDR3 is 16 amino acids long. CDR1 and CDR2 from the germline V gene are MGHRA and YSYEKL. V was trimmed by 3 bases and J by 1 base, leaving 15 bases between them. The CDR3 coding sequence is TGCGCCAGCAGCCAGGGAGGAGGAACAATCCAAGAGACCCAGTACTTC. Translating it yields CASSQGGGTIQETQYF.

The rearrangement joins TRBV19 to TRBJ2-5, with TRBD2 matching over 12 bases. Germline V lookup: CDR1 LNHDA, CDR2 SQIVND (reference sequence). J gave up 3 bases and V 9 bases, and 5 bases lay outside the gene matches. CDR3 length: 14 amino acids. CDR3 region: CASGLAGSKETQYF. The CDR3 DNA reads TGTGCCAGCGGACTAGCGGGGTCCAAAGAGACCCAGTACTTC. Using reference TRBV19 and TRBJ2-5 for the parts outside the CDR3, the full variable domain is DGGITQSPKYLFRKEGQNVTLSCEQNLNHDAMYWYRQDPGQGLRLIYYSQIVNDFQKGDIAEGYSVSREKKESFPLTVTSAQKNPTAFYLCASGLAGSKETQYFGPGTRLLVL.

The rearrangement uses TRBV6-5 and TRBJ1-2; 7 bases line up with TRBD1. CDR1 is MNHEY and CDR2 is SVGAGI in the germline V gene. Trimming removed 4 bases from V and 4 bases from J; junction bases left unmatched: 3. This CDR3 has 13 amino acids. The CDR3 protein is CASSFTGAYGYTF. CDR3 DNA: TGTGCCAGCAGTTTTACAGGGGCCTATGGCTACACCTTC.

J is TRBJ2-5 and V is TRBV5-1; D call uncertain. The CDR3 spans 13 residues. The ends were cut back, 4 bases at V and 5 bases at J, with 12 bases in the middle. Germline values: CDR1 SGHRS, CDR2 YFSETQ. The CDR3 DNA sequence: TGCGCCAGCAGCGGAGAGATGCAGGAGACCCAGTACTTC. Its protein product is CASSGEMQETQYF.

The chain recombines TRBV5-1 with TRBJ2-6, with D maybe TRBD2 (5 bases). Between the trimmed V and J ends, which lost 9 bases and 4 bases, there was a span of 8 bases. CDR3 length equals 12 residues. The germline V gene has CDR1 SGHRS and CDR2 YFSETQ. The CDR3 loop is CATPGGANVLTF. Here the CDR3 DNA reads TGCGCCACCCCGGGGGGGGCCAACGTCCTGACTTTC.

The chain combines TRBV7-8 with TRBJ2-6; D is uncertain. This CDR3 region has 15 residues. V gave up 6 bases and J gave up 0 bases, with 9 bases separating them. Germline lookup yields CDR1 SGHVS and CDR2 FQNEAQ. CDR3 amino acids: CASRQSGSGANVLTF. The CDR3 bases are TGTGCCAGCAGACAATCAGGCTCTGGGGCCAACGTCCTGACTTTC.

This clone was counted only a few times. Additional DNA sequences in this sample encode the identical CDR3. The V gene is TRBV5-1, the J gene TRBJ1-2, with TRBD1 as a possible D gene (6 bases). The CDR3 consists of 14 residues. The V gene lost 4 bases and the J gene lost 1 base, with 11 bases spanning the gap. From germline, CDR1 is SGHRS and CDR2 YFSETQ. The CDR3 reads CASSPDRSNYGYTF. The CDR3 DNA sequence: TGCGCCAGCAGCCCGGACAGAAGTAACTATGGCTACACCTTC.

The genes are TRBV19 and TRBJ1-6, with 8 bases that match TRBD1. This CDR3 has 15 amino acids. The V and J ends lost 6 bases and 10 bases, in that order; junction bases with no gene match: 11. The germline gives CDR1 LNHDA, CDR2 SQIVND (reference sequence). The CDR3, as DNA: TGTGCCAGTAGGACCAGGACAGGGTTGGACTCACCCCTCCACTTT. It specifies CASRTRTGLDSPLHF.